These T cell receptor beta chains were read from a single sample in a study of OX40 agonist ivuxolimab in advanced cancers. The table came from immunoSEQ multiplex PCR; TCRdb's copy has only in-frame clones and leaves some out. The sample carries just under 75,000 clones, roughly 90% recorded once. Sample: CD4+ or CD8+ T cells sorted from blood, taken in a trial of the OX40 agonist ivuxolimab. The receptors here all came from an adult with an advanced solid tumor such as melanoma, head and neck, liver or kidney cancer. Each CDR3 is given with its conserved first and last residue. Each record gives: V gene, clone size, D gene, J gene, CDR3 DNA, CDR3 protein. A D gene is named only where the DNA matches it firmly. Only part of the rows carry a size: once, few, many, or a class if the clone is expanded.

TRBV6-1	-	TRBD1	TRBJ1-4	TGTGCCAGCAGCCAACCGACAGGGGGCGACGAAAAACTGTTTTTT	CASSQPTGGDEKLFF
TRBV5-1	-	-	TRBJ1-4	TGCGCCAGCAGCTCCGGACGGACTAATGAAAAACTGTTTTTT	CASSSGRTNEKLFF
TRBV6-1	-	TRBD1	TRBJ1-2	TGTGCCAGCAGCGAACCGGACAGGGAAAGAACCTATGGCTACACCTTC	CASSEPDRERTYGYTF
TRBV12-5	once	-	TRBJ2-1	TGTGCTAGTGGTTTGGGACTCCCATCCGACAATGAGCAGTTCTTC	CASGLGLPSDNEQFF
TRBV30	once	TRBD1	TRBJ1-1	TGTGCCTGGACAAGACCGGGACAGAGAAACACTGAAGCTTTCTTT	CAWTRPGQRNTEAFF
TRBV5-4	-	-	TRBJ2-3	TGTGCCAGCAGCTCGCCCGGGTCTAGCGGCACAGATACGCAGTATTTT	CASSSPGSSGTDTQYF
TRBV6-1	-	-	TRBJ1-5	TGTGCCAGCAGCACTAAACCCGATCAGCCCCAGCATTTT	CASSTKPDQPQHF
TRBV18	-	-	TRBJ2-5	TGTGCCAGCTCACCGGGGATCCAAGAGACCCAGTACTTC	CASSPGIQETQYF
TRBV7-6	-	TRBD1	TRBJ1-4	TGTGCCAGCAGCCCACGGACAGGGGGGGAAAAACTGTTTTTT	CASSPRTGGEKLFF
TRBV6-1	-	-	TRBJ2-7	TGTGCCAGCAGGGAACAGGCTATCGAGCAGTACTTC	CASREQAIEQYF
TRBV2	-	-	TRBJ2-2	TGTGCCAGCAGTGGCTCCTCAGGGCCCGGGGAGCTGTTTTTT	CASSGSSGPGELFF
TRBV7-8	-	-	TRBJ1-2	TGTGCCAGCAGCTTAGAAGCCGCGGGCTATCGTGGCTACACCTTC	CASSLEAAGYRGYTF